The next 28 T cell receptor beta chains were all read from a single sample in a study of T cell repertoires in cytomegalovirus infection. Their cognate antigens are unknown. From the reads, TCRdb called clonotypes with MiXCR, one entry per CDR3 protein. The repertoire consists of some 110,000 distinct CDR3 sequences, with 10% occurring once and the leading ten covering approximately 33%. The source material was PBMCs, sequenced either directly or after in vitro stimulation (not recorded which). All receptors derive from a human donor in good health (CMV status not recorded). Some clones in this sample may be carry-over from other donors' samples.

This clonotype was detected only a few times. The chain is built from TRBV20-1 and TRBJ2-7; 9 nucleotides match TRBD2. The CDR3 covers 19 residues. Per the germline V gene, CDR1 is DFQATT and CDR2 is SNEGSKA (reference sequence). Germline trimming cut 6 bases from V and 0 bases from J; bases unmatched to any gene: 21. The CDR3 sequence: CSAIPPVGSGSISSYEQYF. For the CDR3, the DNA is TGCAGTGCCATTCCGCCCGTCGGTAGCGGGAGTATAAGCTCCTACGAGCAGTACTTC.

This clonotype has at least ten counts. J is TRBJ2-1 and V is TRBV28; D remains ambiguous. Trimming removed 2 bases from V and 3 bases from J, with 14 bases in between. Germline loops: CDR1 MDHEN, CDR2 SYDVKM. The CDR3 consists of 16 residues. CDR3 sequence (DNA): TGTGCCAGCAGTTTAGTAGCAAACTTGTTCTACAATGAGCAGTTCTTC. As protein: CASSLVANLFYNEQFF.

This clonotype was counted ten times or more. V usage is TRBV7-9 and J usage is TRBJ2-7; 10 bases agree with TRBD2. CDR1 is SEHNR and CDR2 is FQNEAQ in the germline V gene (reference sequence). The CDR3 loop spans 15 amino acids. V lost 5 bases, J lost 3 bases, and 7 bases stayed unmatched. CDR3 region: CASSPAASGSYEQYF. Written as DNA, the CDR3 is TGTGCCAGCAGCCCAGCGGCTAGCGGGAGCTACGAGCAGTACTTC.

The gene calls are TRBV3-1 and TRBJ2-1; no clear D. Germline V gene data show CDR1 as LGHDT and CDR2 as YNNKEL (reference sequence). Trimming pared 1 base from V and 4 bases from J, leaving 11 bases between. CDR3 length: 15 amino acids. CDR3 nucleotide sequence: TGTGCCAGCAGCCAAGTCCAGTTAGATTACAATGAGCAGTTCTTC. Protein product: CASSQVQLDYNEQFF.

This clonotype was counted at least ten times. The V call is TRBV10-3, the J call TRBJ2-2; the D gene is possibly TRBD1 (6 bases). The CDR3 runs to 15 residues. V lost 6 bases and J 1 base, leaving 12 bases between the germline ends. The germline V gene has CDR1 ENHRY and CDR2 SYGVKD. CDR3 protein: CAIRAAGENTGELFF. Here the CDR3 DNA reads TGTGCCATCAGGGCGGCAGGGGAGAACACCGGGGAGCTGTTTTTT.

The chain recombines TRBV7-3 with TRBJ2-5; D is perhaps TRBD1 or TRBD2 (6 bases each). Trimming stripped 0 bases from V and 4 bases from J, with 9 bases between. The CDR3 is made up of 14 amino acids. Germline loops: CDR1 SGHTA, CDR2 FQGTGA. In DNA, the CDR3 is TGTGCCAGCAGCTTAACAGGGGGGTCAGAGACCCAGTACTTC. It translates to CASSLTGGSETQYF. The variable domain in full, with the rest retrieved from reference TRBV7-3 and TRBJ2-5, is GAGVSQTPSNKVTEKGKYVELRCDPISGHTALYWYRQSLGQGPEFLIYFQGTGAADDSGLPNDRFFAVRPEGSVSTLKIQRTERGDSAVYLCASSLTGGSETQYFGPGTRLLVL.

V gene TRBV7-6 combines with J gene TRBJ1-1, with unresolved D. Trimming stripped 1 base from V and 7 bases from J, with 25 bases between. CDR3 length equals 18 residues. Germline CDR1 and CDR2: SGHVS and FNYEAQ. CDR3 in amino acids: CASSLGILADLDLGEAFF. CDR3 nucleotide sequence: TGTGCCAGCAGCTTAGGGATTCTGGCAGACCTTGACCTTGGTGAAGCTTTCTTT.

The chain employs TRBV12-3 or TRBV12-4 and TRBJ1-5, with D possibly being TRBD1 (5 bases). The CDR3 sequence is 13 residues long. Trimming took 9 bases from V and 3 from J, leaving 12 bases between them. The CDR3 nucleotides are TGTGCCAGTGCGGGGCAGCACAATCAGCCCCAGCATTTT. It codes for CASAGQHNQPQHF.

This clonotype was picked up a small number of times. The chain combines TRBV6-2 or TRBV6-3 with TRBJ2-7; 9 bases align to TRBD1. This CDR3 has 17 residues. Per germline, CDR1 MNHEY and CDR2 SVGEGT. V trimming: 4 bases; J trimming: 4 bases; junction bases outside the gene matches: 14. The CDR3 loop is CASSSLATGQGRYEQYF. In DNA, the CDR3 is TGTGCCAGCAGTTCCCTCGCTACGGGACAGGGACGTTACGAGCAGTACTTC.

This clonotype has at least ten counts. V and J are TRBV12-3 or TRBV12-4 and TRBJ2-3; D ambiguous. Trimming took 0 bases from V and 3 from J, leaving 10 bases between them. The CDR3 covers 15 residues. This CDR3 reads CASSLAGKGTDTQYF. The CDR3 DNA reads TGTGCCAGCAGTTTAGCGGGGAAAGGTACAGATACGCAGTATTTT.

This clonotype was seen repeatedly, ten times or more. The gene calls are TRBV7-9 and TRBJ1-1; 9 bases match TRBD1. Germline values: CDR1 SEHNR, CDR2 FQNEAQ (reference sequence). The CDR3 loop spans 16 amino acids. V trimming: 1 base; J trimming: 11 bases; junction bases outside the gene matches: 14. CDR3 amino acids: CASSLGAKIDRGFAFF. The CDR3, as DNA: TGTGCCAGCAGCTTAGGGGCGAAAATCGACAGGGGGTTTGCTTTCTTT.

The table lists this clonotype with many counts. The chain links TRBV14 to TRBJ2-6; the match to TRBD1 covers 7 bases. The germline gives CDR1 SGHDN, CDR2 FVKESK. The junction had 2 bases not matched to a gene; V was cut back by 0 bases and J by 0 bases. The CDR3 runs 17 residues. The chain's CDR3 is CASSQETGFSGANVLTF. Written as DNA, the CDR3 is TGTGCCAGCAGCCAAGAGACAGGGTTCTCTGGGGCCAACGTCCTGACTTTC.

This clonotype was seen at least ten times. The chain carries TRBV7-8 and TRBJ2-7, with TRBD2 matching over 10 bases. The CDR3 loop spans 15 amino acids. V trimming: 4 bases; J trimming: 2 bases; junction bases outside the gene matches: 5. CDR1 and CDR2 from the germline V gene are SGHVS and FQNEAQ. In DNA, the CDR3 is TGTGCCAGCAGCTCTCTAGCGGGAGATGCCTACGAGCAGTACGTC. The encoded protein is CASSSLAGDAYEQYV.

This clonotype was recorded many times. V and J are TRBV7-2 and TRBJ2-3; a possible D gene is TRBD1 (6 bases). From germline, CDR1 is SGHTA and CDR2 FQGNSA. Trimming stripped 5 bases from V and 2 bases from J, with 20 bases between. The CDR3 consists of 17 residues. The CDR3 protein is CASSPRPIGQSTDTQYF. CDR3 bases: TGTGCCAGCAGCCCAAGGCCGATCGGACAGTCCACAGATACGCAGTATTTT.

This clonotype was recorded at least ten times. This chain connects TRBV28 to TRBJ2-6, with D unresolved. From germline, CDR1 is MDHEN and CDR2 SYDVKM. Trimming cost V 5 bases and J 7 bases, with 12 bases left between them. The CDR3 covers 14 residues. CDR3: CASSIQAGANVLTF. CDR3 nucleotides: TGTGCCAGCAGTATCCAGGCAGGAGCCAACGTCCTGACTTTC.

This clonotype appeared a few times. The chain combines TRBV6-5 with TRBJ1-2; D is perhaps TRBD1 (5 bases). With 6 bases removed from V and 2 bases from J, the gap between germline ends came to 13 bases. Germline V CDR1 and CDR2: MNHEY, SVGAGI. The CDR3 loop spans 14 amino acids. CDR3 amino acids: CASRRAGNNYGYTF. The CDR3 DNA reads TGTGCCAGCAGAAGGGCAGGGAACAACTATGGCTACACCTTC.

The table lists this clonotype with a few counts. J is TRBJ2-1 and V is TRBV12-3 or TRBV12-4, with D perhaps being TRBD1 or TRBD2 (7 bases each). CDR3 length: 14 residues. Trimming cost V 7 bases and J 7 bases, with 17 bases left between them. CDR3 amino acids: CASTNQGGGNEQFF. As DNA, the CDR3 is TGTGCCAGCACCAATCAGGGGGGGGGAAATGAGCAGTTCTTC.

This clonotype was recorded many times. The V call is TRBV5-1, the J call TRBJ2-2; D is unresolved. CDR1 and CDR2 from the germline V gene are SGHRS and YFSETQ. This CDR3 is 14 amino acids long. V was pared by 2 bases and J by 3 bases, with 8 bases between. CDR3 DNA: TGCGCCAGCAGCTTAGGGTCTTACACCGGGGAGCTGTTTTTT. Its protein product is CASSLGSYTGELFF.

The sample holds a few counts of this clonotype. The chain employs TRBV5-4 and TRBJ2-1; D gene ambiguous. This CDR3 has 14 residues. V lost 4 bases to trimming and J lost 5 bases, with 13 bases between them. Germline loops: CDR1 SGHNT, CDR2 YYREEE (reference sequence). CDR3 protein: CASSPRPLHNEQFF. The CDR3 coding sequence is TGTGCCAGCAGCCCCCGGCCTTTACACAATGAGCAGTTCTTC.

This clonotype appeared many times. This chain links TRBV28 with TRBJ2-7; 9 bases agree with TRBD1. The V segment lost 5 bases and the J segment 6 bases; nucleotides outside the gene matches: 5. Per germline, CDR1 MDHEN and CDR2 SYDVKM. The CDR3 runs to 13 residues. The CDR3 is CASSPGQGPEQYF. CDR3 nucleotides: TGTGCCAGCAGTCCGGGACAGGGACCCGAGCAGTACTTC.

This clonotype was observed a handful of times. The chain couples TRBV10-3 to TRBJ1-1; a weak D match, TRBD1 (5 bases). Looked up from germline, CDR1 is ENHRY and CDR2 is SYGVKD. V lost 3 bases, J lost 8 bases, and 13 bases lay in between. The CDR3 sequence is 13 residues long. In DNA, the CDR3 is TGTGCCATCAGTGATGGGCCGGGGGGAGAAGCTTTCTTT. Amino acid sequence: CAISDGPGGEAFF.

The chain combines TRBV7-2 with TRBJ2-2; no firm D call. Per the germline V gene, CDR1 is SGHTA and CDR2 is FQGNSA. This CDR3 is 15 amino acids long. V was cut by 5 bases and J by 8 bases, with 18 bases left in between. CDR3: CASSPPTPSAGELFF. The DNA of the CDR3 is TGTGCCAGCAGCCCACCGACTCCTTCAGCAGGGGAGCTGTTTTTT.

This clonotype has at least ten counts. This sequence joins TRBV7-6 and TRBJ2-7, with 8 bases that match TRBD1. The junction had 10 bases not matched to a gene; V was cut back by 1 base and J by 5 bases. Germline V CDR1 and CDR2: SGHVS, FNYEAQ. The CDR3 length is 16 residues. The CDR3 sequence is CASSLEVRAGGHEQYF. In nucleotides, the CDR3 is TGTGCCAGCAGCTTAGAGGTCCGGGCAGGGGGCCACGAGCAGTACTTC.

This clonotype was detected a few times. The chain is built from TRBV19 and TRBJ2-5, with unresolved D. Trimming removed 1 base at V and 1 base at J, with 7 bases between. Germline V gene data show CDR1 as LNHDA and CDR2 as SQIVND (reference sequence). The CDR3 sequence is 14 residues long. The CDR3 sequence: CASSIGNSQETQYF. The CDR3 DNA follows: TGTGCCAGTAGTATAGGGAACAGCCAAGAGACCCAGTACTTC.

This clonotype was observed at least ten times. V and J are TRBV7-9 and TRBJ2-1; TRBD2 matches 14 bases. Germline-derived CDR1 and CDR2 are SEHNR and FQNEAQ (reference sequence). The CDR3 covers 17 residues. With V trimmed by 11 bases and J by 7 bases, 16 bases remained unmatched. The CDR3 coding sequence is TGTGCCGAGGGGGCAGGAAGGACTAGCGGGAGGAGGAATGAGCAGTTCTTC. This encodes CAEGAGRTSGRRNEQFF. The full variable domain, with the rest looked up from reference TRBV7-9 and TRBJ2-1, is DTGVSQNPRHKITKRGQNVTFRCDPISEHNRLYWYRQTLGQGPEFLTYFQNEAQLEKSRLLSDRFSAERPKGSFSTLEIQRTEQGDSAMYLCAEGAGRTSGRRNEQFFGPGTRLTVL.

The chain joins TRBV10-3 to TRBJ2-3, with unresolved D. Germline V CDR1 and CDR2: ENHRY, SYGVKD. The CDR3 covers 12 residues. Trimming took off 4 bases at V and 3 bases at J, with 5 bases between the two ends. Here the CDR3 reads CAISAQTDTQYF. The CDR3 DNA reads as TGTGCCATCAGTGCTCAAACAGATACGCAGTATTTT.

This clonotype was detected many times. The V gene is TRBV4-1, the J gene TRBJ2-1, with 7 bases aligning to TRBD1. This CDR3 is 15 amino acids long. Per the germline V gene, CDR1 is MGHRA and CDR2 is YSYEKL. V shed 8 bases and J 3 bases; nucleotides not matched to a gene: 10. The CDR3 spells CASRSTGSLYNEQFF. CDR3 coding DNA: TGCGCCAGCCGCTCGACAGGGAGCCTCTACAATGAGCAGTTCTTC.

V gene TRBV7-2 combines with J gene TRBJ2-7, with D possibly TRBD1 on 5 matching bases. The V end lost 1 base, the J end lost 1 base, and 8 bases lay between the germline ends. The CDR3 is 14 amino acids. Looked up from germline, CDR1 is SGHTA and CDR2 is FQGNSA. The CDR3 DNA sequence: TGTGCCAGCAGCTTAGGTGGGGCTTCCTACGAGCAGTACTTC. Its protein product is CASSLGGASYEQYF. The entire variable domain, with the rest obtained from reference TRBV7-2 and TRBJ2-7, is as follows: GAGVSQSPSNKVTEKGKDVELRCDPISGHTALYWYRQSLGQGLEFLIYFQGNSAPDKSGLPSDRFSAERTGGSVSTLTIQRTQQEDSAVYLCASSLGGASYEQYFGPGTRLTVT.